The clone carrying this TCR beta chain was counted at least ten times. What it recognizes is unknown. From germline, CDR1 is SGHTA and CDR2 FQGNSA. Trimming stripped 2 bases from V and 3 bases from J, with 3 bases between. The CDR3 covers 12 residues. The data stem from a study of T cell repertoires in cytomegalovirus infection. Across the study: Public TCR beta signatures provided an indication of both CMV infection and a matching HLA type.

Study-wide findings and caveats: The study found HLA-C-restricted CMV-specific TCR beta clonotypes dominating the ex vivo response. Totalled public TCR beta family frequency picked out people who carried CMV plus the relevant HLA.

TCRdb fed the reads into MiXCR, producing one record per CDR3 protein. The sample includes approximately 250,000 distinct CDR3 sequences, roughly 9% of them seen just once. V usage is TRBV7-2 and J usage is TRBJ2-3; no firm D call. Sequencing used PBMCs. The TCR sequence derives from a human donor in good health (CMV status not recorded). Some clones in this sample may be carry-over from other donors' samples. CDR3 sequence: CASSLWTDTQYF. CDR3 nucleotide sequence: TGTGCCAGCAGCTTATGGACAGATACGCAGTATTTT.